The 3 T cell receptor beta chains presented below share a single source sample, sequenced in a study of early T cells in non-severe SARS-CoV-2 infection (dated by TCRdb to the early 2020s). The library was produced with 5' RACE. Instrument used: NextSeq 500. TCRdb reran the public reads through fastp at Q25 and MiXCR, keeping productive beta chains. Each entry is one CDR3 protein sequence, shown with its most common DNA and genes. The sample table lists 85,000 to 95,000 distinct CDR3 sequences, roughly 14% of them with a count of one. Around 0.5% of the sample belongs to the ten largest clones. The sample was whole blood. The receptors shown here come from an adult who was a healthcare worker with PCR-confirmed SARS-CoV-2 infection or an uninfected control (not recorded which).

This chain connects TRBV20-1 to TRBJ2-5; the D gene is possibly TRBD1 (6 bases). Trimming took 0 bases from V and 4 from J, leaving 15 bases between them. From germline, CDR1 is DFQATT and CDR2 SNEGSKA (reference sequence). This CDR3 comprises 15 residues. The CDR3 sequence is CSAREQHHRVETQYF. Here the CDR3 DNA reads TGCAGTGCTAGAGAACAACATCACAGGGTAGAGACCCAGTACTTC.

V and J are TRBV13 and TRBJ2-3; D not certain. Trimming removed 2 bases at V and 4 bases at J, with 13 bases between. Germline V gene sequence: CDR1 PRHDT, CDR2 FYEKMQ (reference sequence). The CDR3 covers 15 residues. The CDR3 DNA sequence: TGTGCCAGCAGCTTATCTCCCGGATGGGCAGATACGCAGTATTTT. Protein: CASSLSPGWADTQYF.

The chain uses TRBV12-3 or TRBV12-4 and TRBJ2-7; the D gene could be TRBD1 or TRBD2 (5 bases each). CDR3 length: 16 amino acids. V lost 5 bases and J lost 1, with 18 bases in between. CDR3 amino acids: CASSPNRDVHSYEQYV. The CDR3 nucleotides are TGTGCCAGCAGTCCCAATCGGGACGTTCATTCCTACGAGCAGTACGTC.